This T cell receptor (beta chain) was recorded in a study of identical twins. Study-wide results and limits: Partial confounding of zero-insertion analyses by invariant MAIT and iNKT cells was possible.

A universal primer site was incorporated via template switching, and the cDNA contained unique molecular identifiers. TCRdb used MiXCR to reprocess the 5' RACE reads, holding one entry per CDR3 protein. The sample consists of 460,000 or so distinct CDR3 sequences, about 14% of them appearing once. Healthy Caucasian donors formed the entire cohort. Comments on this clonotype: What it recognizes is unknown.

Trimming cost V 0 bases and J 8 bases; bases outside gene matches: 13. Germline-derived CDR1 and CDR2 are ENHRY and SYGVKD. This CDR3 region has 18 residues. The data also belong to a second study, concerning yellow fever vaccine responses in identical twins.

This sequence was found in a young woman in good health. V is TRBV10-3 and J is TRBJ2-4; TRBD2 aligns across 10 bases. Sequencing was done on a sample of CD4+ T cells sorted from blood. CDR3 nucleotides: TGTGCCATCAGTGAGTCATCAGGGCTAGCGGGAGAGGTATACATTCAGTACTTC. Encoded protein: CAISESSGLAGEVYIQYF.